This TCR beta chain was captured in a study of beta chain features in type 1 diabetes. At the level of the study: All samples together contributed 107,917,701 sorted cells for examination. Findings and caveats of the study: Among patients with Type 1 diabetes, TCRB CDR3s were moderately but significantly shorter in every one of the four CD4+ subsets. For cells with high TCR expression, cDNA sequencing could yield over-representation.

Expressed TCRB transcripts were sequenced because the isolated RNA had all been reverse transcribed beforehand. Using immunoSEQ multiplex PCR, the repertoire was profiled, and TCRdb retains in-frame clones only, with some absent. The data show hundreds of thousands of clones, about an eighth seen once. Worth noting for this clone: Its antigen is still unknown.

The V end lost 8 bases, the J end lost 1 base, and 16 bases lay between the germline ends. This CDR3 comprises 15 residues. Germline lookup yields CDR1 KGHSH and CDR2 LQKENI. The material sequenced was naive CD4+ T cells from blood. The origin of this receptor is a man aged 18-30 years with type 1 diabetes. The rearrangement uses TRBV18 and TRBJ2-3, with D tentatively TRBD1 or TRBD2 (5 bases each). CDR3 bases: TGTGCCAGCCCCCCAGGGAACGGGGGCACAGATACGCAGTATTTT. This codes for CASPPGNGGTDTQYF. The full variable domain, its missing parts supplied by reference TRBV18 and TRBJ2-3, is NAGVMQNPRHLVRRRGQEARLRCSPMKGHSHVYWYRQLPEEGLKFMVYLQKENIIDESGMPKERFSAEFPKEGPSILRIQQVVRGDSAAYFCASPPGNGGTDTQYFGPGTRLTVL.